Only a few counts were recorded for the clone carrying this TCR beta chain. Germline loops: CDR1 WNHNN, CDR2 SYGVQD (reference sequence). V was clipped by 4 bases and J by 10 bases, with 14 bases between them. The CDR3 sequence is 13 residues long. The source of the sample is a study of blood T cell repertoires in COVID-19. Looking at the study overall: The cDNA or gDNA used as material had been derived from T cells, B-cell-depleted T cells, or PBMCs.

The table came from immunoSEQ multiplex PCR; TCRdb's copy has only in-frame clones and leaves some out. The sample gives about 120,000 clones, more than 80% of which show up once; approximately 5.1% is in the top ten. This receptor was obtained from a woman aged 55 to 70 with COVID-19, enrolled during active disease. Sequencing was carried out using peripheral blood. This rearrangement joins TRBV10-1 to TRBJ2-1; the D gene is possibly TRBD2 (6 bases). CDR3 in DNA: TGCGCCAGCAGTGTTGGGACTGACAGAGAGCAGTTCTTC. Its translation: CASSVGTDREQFF.